This TCR beta chain was sequenced for a study of preoperative IRX-2 immunotherapy in early breast cancer (dated by TCRdb to the late 2010s). The treatment or condition label, read with the paper, signifies: preoperative locoregional IRX-2 cytokine immunotherapy. The samples were obtained from a phase Ib study that tested preoperative, locoregional IRX-2 cytokine immunotherapy designed to prime immune responses. Before surgery, IRX-2 was given to the donors, who were patients with early-stage breast cancer. Library prep was done by the immunoSEQ multiplex PCR assay. TCRdb holds this immuneACCESS table with in-frame rearrangements only. Some clones are missing; in checked studies, unresolved V genes explain under half, and the rest has no known cause. The sample has 25,000 to 30,000 clones on record, 82% of them singletons. The ten largest clones represent 3% to 3.5% of the sample. Points on this clone: This receptor's antigen is unknown. No base quality values were provided; no much bigger clone lies one nucleotide off.

The CDR3 contains 12 residues, cysteine and phenylalanine counted. Of the read, only the CDR3 DNA is kept; its 36 bases are in frame from base 1. Trimming leaves V shorter by 4 bases and J shorter by 6 bases, with the junction holding 0 bases beyond the gene matches. The germline V gene (reference sequence) provides CDR1 LNHDA and CDR2 SQIVND. Sampling was performed from a patient treated with IRX-2 immunotherapy. The origin of this receptor is a human donor with breast cancer. The chain links TRBV19 with TRBJ1-5; 7 central bases correspond to TRBD1. The DNA sequence is given as TGTGCCAGTAGTAGGACAGGTCAGCCCCAGCATTTT. Its product reads: CASSRTGQPQHF.